This entry features one TCR beta chain sequence. The CDR3 is made up of 15 amino acids. Germline CDR1 LNHDA, CDR2 SQIVND (reference sequence). The V gene end was trimmed by 5 bases and the J gene end by 3 bases; junction bases not matched to a gene: 9. Original data processing: Using reference gene primer amplification, nucleated cell counts were estimated. Clones were sequenced by immunoSEQ multiplex PCR, and TCRdb holds only the in-frame ones, with some missing. The V and J calls and clone size come from that table; D and trimming were worked out from the DNA. The sample yields about 260,000 clones, roughly 79% seen once. This sample is drawn from a study of blood T cell repertoires in COVID-19. Study-wide context: Samples representing acute and convalescent COVID-19 were sourced from the United States, Italy and Spain. The cDNA or gDNA used as material had been derived from T cells, B-cell-depleted T cells, or PBMCs.

V and J are TRBV19 and TRBJ2-7, with 8 bases matching TRBD1. The sample comprised peripheral blood. The source of this sequence is a woman of 80 years or more with acute or convalescent COVID-19. For the CDR3, the DNA is TGTGCCAGTAGTCAAGCCGGACAGGGAAACTACGAGCAGTACTTC. Its translation: CASSQAGQGNYEQYF.